This entry features one T cell receptor beta chain sequence. Its antigen remains unidentified. There were TCR beta CDR3 regions amplified from RNA transcripts. HTBI primers were employed in a first-round RT-PCR of the TCR CDR3. Using its own MiXCR run on the multiplex PCR reads, TCRdb lists one record per CDR3 protein. The sample yields roughly 570,000 distinct CDR3 sequences, roughly 46% seen once. These data belong to a study of T cells in Graves' hyperthyroidism and ophthalmopathy. Regarding the study as a whole: Researchers found most expanded thyroid clonotypes above 0.001 in blood as well.

Hyperthyroidism was newly diagnosed in patients aged 18 to 65 (duration under 2 months). Patients having uncontrolled infection, another autoimmune disease, pregnancy or lactation were not included. This CDR3 has 11 amino acids. The ends were cut back, 6 bases at V and 9 bases at J, with 11 bases in the middle. The germline V gene encodes CDR1 SGHTA and CDR2 FQGNSA. This clonotype was sampled from a woman aged 18-35 years with Graves' hyperthyroidism. Sequencing input: peripheral blood or thyroid tissue (not recorded which). The chain recombines TRBV7-2 with TRBJ2-5; D unresolved. The CDR3 is CASRHSEAQYF. The DNA for the CDR3 is TGTGCCAGCAGACATAGTGAGGCCCAGTACTTC.